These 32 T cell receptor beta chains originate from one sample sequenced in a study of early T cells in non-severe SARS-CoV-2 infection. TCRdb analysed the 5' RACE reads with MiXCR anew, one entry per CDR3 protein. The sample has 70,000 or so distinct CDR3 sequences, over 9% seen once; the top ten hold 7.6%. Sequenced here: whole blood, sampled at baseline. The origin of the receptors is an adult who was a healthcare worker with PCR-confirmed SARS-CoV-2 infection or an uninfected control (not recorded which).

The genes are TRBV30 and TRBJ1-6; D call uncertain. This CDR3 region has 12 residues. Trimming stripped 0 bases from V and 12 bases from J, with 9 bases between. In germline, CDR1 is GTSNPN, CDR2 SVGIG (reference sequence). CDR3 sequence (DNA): TGTGCCTGGAGTGTACCGGCGGGACCCCTCCACTTT. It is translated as CAWSVPAGPLHF.

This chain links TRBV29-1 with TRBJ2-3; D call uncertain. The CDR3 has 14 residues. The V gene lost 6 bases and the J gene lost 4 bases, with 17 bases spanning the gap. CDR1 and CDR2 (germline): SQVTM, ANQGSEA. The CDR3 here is CSVGLLVASDTQYF. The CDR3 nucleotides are TGCAGCGTGGGCCTCCTTGTTGCGTCAGATACGCAGTATTTT.

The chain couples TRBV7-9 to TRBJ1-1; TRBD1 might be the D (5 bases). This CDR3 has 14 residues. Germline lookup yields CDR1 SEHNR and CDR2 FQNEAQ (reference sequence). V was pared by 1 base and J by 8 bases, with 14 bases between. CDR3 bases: TGTGCCAGCAGCTTAGATGGGACCTGGGGGGAAGCTTTCTTT. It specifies CASSLDGTWGEAFF. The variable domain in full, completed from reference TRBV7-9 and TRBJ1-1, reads DTGVSQNPRHKITKRGQNVTFRCDPISEHNRLYWYRQTLGQGPEFLTYFQNEAQLEKSRLLSDRFSAERPKGSFSTLEIQRTEQGDSAMYLCASSLDGTWGEAFFGQGTRLTVV.

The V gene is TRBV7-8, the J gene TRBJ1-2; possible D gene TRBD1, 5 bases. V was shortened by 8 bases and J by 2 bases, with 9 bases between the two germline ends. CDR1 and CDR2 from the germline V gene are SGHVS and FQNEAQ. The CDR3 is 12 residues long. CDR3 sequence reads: CASADRNYGYTF. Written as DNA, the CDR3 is TGTGCCAGCGCAGACAGAAACTATGGCTACACCTTC.

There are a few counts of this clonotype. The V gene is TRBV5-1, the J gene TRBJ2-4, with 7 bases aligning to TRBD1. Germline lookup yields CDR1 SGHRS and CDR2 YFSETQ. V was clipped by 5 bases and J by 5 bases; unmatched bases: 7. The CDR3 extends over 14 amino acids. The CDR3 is CASSPGQLENIQYF. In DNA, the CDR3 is TGCGCCAGCAGTCCGGGACAGCTCGAAAACATTCAGTACTTC.

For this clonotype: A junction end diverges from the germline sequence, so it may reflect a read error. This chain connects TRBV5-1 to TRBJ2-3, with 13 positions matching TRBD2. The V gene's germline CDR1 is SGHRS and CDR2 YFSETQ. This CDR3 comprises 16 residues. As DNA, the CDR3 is TGCGCCGGCAGTCCCAGGACTAGCGGGGGATCAAATACGCAGTATTTT. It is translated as CAGSPRTSGGSNTQYF. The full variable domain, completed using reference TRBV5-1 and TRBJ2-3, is KAGVTQTPRYLIKTRGQQVTLSCSPISGHRSVSWYQQTPGQGLQFLFEYFSETQRNKGNFPGRFSGRQFSNSRSEMNVSTLELGDSALYLCAGSPRTSGGSNTQYFGPGTRLTVL.

Here the CDR3 DNA reads TGTGCCAGCAGCTCAGGACGTGACTATGGCTACACCTTC. The encoded protein is CASSSGRDYGYTF. The rearrangement uses TRBV5-4 and TRBJ1-2; D is unresolved. CDR1 is SGHNT, CDR2 YYREEE, per germline (reference sequence). Trimming cost V 3 bases and J 3 bases, with 9 bases left between them. This CDR3 has 13 amino acids.

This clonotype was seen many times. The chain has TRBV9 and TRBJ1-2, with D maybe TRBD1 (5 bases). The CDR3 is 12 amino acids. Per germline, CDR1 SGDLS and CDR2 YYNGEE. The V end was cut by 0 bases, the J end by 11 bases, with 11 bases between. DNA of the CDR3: TGTGCCAGCAGCGTAGCTGGCGGGGGTTACACCTTC. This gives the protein CASSVAGGGYTF.

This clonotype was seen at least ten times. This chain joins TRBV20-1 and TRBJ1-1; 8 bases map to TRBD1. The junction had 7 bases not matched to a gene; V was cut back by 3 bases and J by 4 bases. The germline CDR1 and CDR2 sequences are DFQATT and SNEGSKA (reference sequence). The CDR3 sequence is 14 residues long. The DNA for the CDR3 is TGCAGTGCTAGTCCCGACAGGGGTTTCACTGAAGCTTTCTTT. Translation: CSASPDRGFTEAFF.

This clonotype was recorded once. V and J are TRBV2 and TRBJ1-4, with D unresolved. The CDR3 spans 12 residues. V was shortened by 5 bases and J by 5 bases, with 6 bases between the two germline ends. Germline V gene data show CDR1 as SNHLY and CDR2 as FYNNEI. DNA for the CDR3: TGTGCCAGCAGTCCCTGGAATGAAAAACTGTTTTTT. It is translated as CASSPWNEKLFF.

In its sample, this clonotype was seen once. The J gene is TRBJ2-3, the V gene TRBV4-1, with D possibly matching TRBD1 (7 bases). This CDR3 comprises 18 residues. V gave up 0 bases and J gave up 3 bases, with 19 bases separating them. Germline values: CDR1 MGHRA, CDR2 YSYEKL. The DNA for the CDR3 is TGCGCCAGCAGCCAAGATTTTCCAGGGGGGTACCCAACAGATACGCAGTATTTT. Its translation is CASSQDFPGGYPTDTQYF.

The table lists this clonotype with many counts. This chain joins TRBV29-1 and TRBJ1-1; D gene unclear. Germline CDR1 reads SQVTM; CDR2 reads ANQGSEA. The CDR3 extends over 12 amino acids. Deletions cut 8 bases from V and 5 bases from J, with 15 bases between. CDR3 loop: CSTPAGGTEAFF. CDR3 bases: TGCAGCACCCCGGCGGGAGGGACTGAAGCTTTCTTT.

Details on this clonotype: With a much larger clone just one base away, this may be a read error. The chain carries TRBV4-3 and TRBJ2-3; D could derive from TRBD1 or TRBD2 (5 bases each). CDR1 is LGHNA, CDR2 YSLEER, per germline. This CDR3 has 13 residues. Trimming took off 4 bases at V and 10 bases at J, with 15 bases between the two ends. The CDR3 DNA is TGCGCCAGCAGCCGAGACGGGGCGTCGCCGCAGTATTTT. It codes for CASSRDGASPQYF.

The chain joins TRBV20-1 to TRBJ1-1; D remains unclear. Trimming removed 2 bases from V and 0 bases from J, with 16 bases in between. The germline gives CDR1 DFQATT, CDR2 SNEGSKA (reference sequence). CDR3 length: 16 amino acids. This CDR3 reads CSARQGSGVVNTEAFF. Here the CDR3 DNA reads TGCAGTGCTAGACAAGGGTCGGGAGTCGTGAACACTGAAGCTTTCTTT.

CDR3 in DNA: TGTGCCAGCATCCTCGGGTTCGAGCAGTACTTC. Translating it yields CASILGFEQYF. The chain uses TRBV6-6 and TRBJ2-7; D is uncertain. This CDR3 is built from 11 residues. Germline values: CDR1 MNHNY, CDR2 SVGAGI (reference sequence). V lost 7 bases and J lost 6, with 10 bases in between.

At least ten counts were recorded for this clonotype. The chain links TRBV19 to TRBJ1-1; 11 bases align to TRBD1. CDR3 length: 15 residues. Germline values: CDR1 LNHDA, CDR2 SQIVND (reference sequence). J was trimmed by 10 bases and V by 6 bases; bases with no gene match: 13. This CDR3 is CASRRAGQGAVSAFF. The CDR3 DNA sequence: TGTGCCAGTAGGAGAGCCGGACAGGGGGCGGTTTCAGCTTTCTTT.

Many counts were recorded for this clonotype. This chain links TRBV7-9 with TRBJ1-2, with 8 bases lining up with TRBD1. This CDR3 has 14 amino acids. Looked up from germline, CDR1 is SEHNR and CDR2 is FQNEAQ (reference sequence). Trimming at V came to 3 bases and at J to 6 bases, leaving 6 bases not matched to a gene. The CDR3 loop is CASSFSTGEDGYTF. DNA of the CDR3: TGTGCCAGCAGCTTCTCGACAGGGGAGGATGGCTACACCTTC. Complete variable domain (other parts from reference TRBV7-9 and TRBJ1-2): DTGVSQNPRHKITKRGQNVTFRCDPISEHNRLYWYRQTLGQGPEFLTYFQNEAQLEKSRLLSDRFSAERPKGSFSTLEIQRTEQGDSAMYLCASSFSTGEDGYTFGSGTRLTVV.

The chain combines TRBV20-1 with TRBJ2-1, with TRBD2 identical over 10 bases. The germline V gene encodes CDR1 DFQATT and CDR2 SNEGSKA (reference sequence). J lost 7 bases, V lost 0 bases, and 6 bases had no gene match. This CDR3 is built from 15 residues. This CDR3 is CSARDGTSGANEQFF. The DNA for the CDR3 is TGCAGTGCTAGAGACGGCACTAGCGGGGCAAATGAGCAGTTCTTC.

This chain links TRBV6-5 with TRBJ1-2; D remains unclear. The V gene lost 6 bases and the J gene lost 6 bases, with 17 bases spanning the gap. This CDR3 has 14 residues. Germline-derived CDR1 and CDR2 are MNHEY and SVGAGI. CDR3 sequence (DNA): TGTGCCAGCAGAACCGGACTGTCTGGGAATGGCTACACCTTC. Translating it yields CASRTGLSGNGYTF.

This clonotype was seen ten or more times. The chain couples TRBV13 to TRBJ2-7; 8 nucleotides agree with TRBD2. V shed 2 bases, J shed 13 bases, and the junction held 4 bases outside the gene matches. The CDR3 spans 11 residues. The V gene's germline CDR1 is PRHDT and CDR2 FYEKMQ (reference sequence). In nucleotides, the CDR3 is TGTGCCAGCAGCTTAAACGGGGGGGCCTACTTC. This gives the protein CASSLNGGAYF.

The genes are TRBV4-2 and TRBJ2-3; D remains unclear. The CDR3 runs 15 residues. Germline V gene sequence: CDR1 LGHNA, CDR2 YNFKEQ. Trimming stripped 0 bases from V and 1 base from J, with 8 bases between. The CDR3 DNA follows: TGTGCCAGCAGCCAAGATCTGTTACGCACAGATACGCAGTATTTT. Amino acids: CASSQDLLRTDTQYF.

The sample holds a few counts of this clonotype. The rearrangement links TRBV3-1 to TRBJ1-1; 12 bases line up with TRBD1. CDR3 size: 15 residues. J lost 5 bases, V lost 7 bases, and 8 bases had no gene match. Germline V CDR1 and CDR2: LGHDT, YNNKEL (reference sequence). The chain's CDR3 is CASNRDRGLETEAFF. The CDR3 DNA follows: TGTGCCAGCAACCGGGACAGGGGGCTTGAGACTGAAGCTTTCTTT.

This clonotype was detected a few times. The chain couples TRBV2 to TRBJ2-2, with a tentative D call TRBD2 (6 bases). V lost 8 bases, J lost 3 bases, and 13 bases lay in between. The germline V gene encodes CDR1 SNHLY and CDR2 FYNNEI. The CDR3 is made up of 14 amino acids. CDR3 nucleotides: TGTGCCAGCGGGGACTTAACCCACACCGGGGAGCTGTTTTTT. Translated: CASGDLTHTGELFF.

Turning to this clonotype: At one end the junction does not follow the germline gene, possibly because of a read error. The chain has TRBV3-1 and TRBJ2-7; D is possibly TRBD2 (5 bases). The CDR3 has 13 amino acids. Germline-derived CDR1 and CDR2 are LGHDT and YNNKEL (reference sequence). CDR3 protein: CASSQDQDGKQNF. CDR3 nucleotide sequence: TGTGCCAGCAGCCAAGATCAGGACGGGAAGCAGAACTTC.

CDR3 sequence: CASSAWTGLNTGELFF. In DNA, the CDR3 is TGTGCCAGCAGCGCGTGGACAGGGTTGAACACCGGGGAGCTGTTTTTT. The chain links TRBV9 to TRBJ2-2; TRBD1 matches 8 bases. V lost 3 bases to trimming and J lost 1 base; unmatched junction nucleotides: 5. CDR3 size: 16 residues. The germline V gene has CDR1 SGDLS and CDR2 YYNGEE. The entire variable domain, with the rest obtained from reference TRBV9 and TRBJ2-2, is as follows: DSGVTQTPKHLITATGQRVTLRCSPRSGDLSVYWYQQSLDQGLQFLIQYYNGEERAKGNILERFSAQQFPDLHSELNLSSLELGDSALYFCASSAWTGLNTGELFFGEGSRLTVL.

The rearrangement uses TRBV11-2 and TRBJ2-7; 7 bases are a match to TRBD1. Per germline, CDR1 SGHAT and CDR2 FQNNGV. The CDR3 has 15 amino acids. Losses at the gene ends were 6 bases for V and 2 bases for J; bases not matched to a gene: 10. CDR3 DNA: TGTGCCAGCAGTACCGGGACAGATGAAACCTACGAGCAGTACTTC. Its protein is CASSTGTDETYEQYF.

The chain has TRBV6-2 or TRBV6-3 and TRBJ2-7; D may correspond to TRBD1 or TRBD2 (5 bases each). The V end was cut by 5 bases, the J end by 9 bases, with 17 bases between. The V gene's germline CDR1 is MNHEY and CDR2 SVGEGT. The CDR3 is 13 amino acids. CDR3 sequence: CASSGDVGARQYF. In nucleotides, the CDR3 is TGTGCCAGCAGTGGCGACGTCGGGGCTCGGCAGTACTTC.

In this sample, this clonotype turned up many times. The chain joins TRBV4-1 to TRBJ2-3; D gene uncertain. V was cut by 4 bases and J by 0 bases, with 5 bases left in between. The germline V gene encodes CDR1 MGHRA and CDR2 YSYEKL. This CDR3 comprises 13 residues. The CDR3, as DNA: TGCGCCAGCAGCCTGACTAGCACAGATACGCAGTATTTT. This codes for CASSLTSTDTQYF.

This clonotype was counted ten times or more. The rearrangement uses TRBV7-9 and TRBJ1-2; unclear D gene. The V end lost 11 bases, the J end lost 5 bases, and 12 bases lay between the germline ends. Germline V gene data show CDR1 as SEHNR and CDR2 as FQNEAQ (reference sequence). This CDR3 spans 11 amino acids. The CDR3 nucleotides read TGTGCCGTCCCCATGGCGTATGGCTACACCTTC. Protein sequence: CAVPMAYGYTF.

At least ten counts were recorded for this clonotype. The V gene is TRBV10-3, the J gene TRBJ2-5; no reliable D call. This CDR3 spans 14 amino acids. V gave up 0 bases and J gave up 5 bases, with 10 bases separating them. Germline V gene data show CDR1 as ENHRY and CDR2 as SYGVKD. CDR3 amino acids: CAISESGFWETQYF. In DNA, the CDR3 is TGTGCCATCAGTGAGTCTGGGTTCTGGGAGACCCAGTACTTC.

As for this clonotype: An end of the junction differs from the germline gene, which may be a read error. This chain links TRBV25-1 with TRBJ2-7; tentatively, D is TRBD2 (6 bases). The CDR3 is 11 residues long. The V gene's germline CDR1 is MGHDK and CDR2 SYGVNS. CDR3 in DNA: TGTGCCGGCAGTCGGGGAGGCGAGCAGTACTTC. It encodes CAGSRGGEQYF.

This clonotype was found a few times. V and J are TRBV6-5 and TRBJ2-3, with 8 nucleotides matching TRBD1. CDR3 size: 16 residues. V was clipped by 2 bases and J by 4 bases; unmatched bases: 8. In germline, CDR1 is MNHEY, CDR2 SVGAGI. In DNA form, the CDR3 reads TGTGCCAGCAGTTACGAGACAGGGGAAAGCGCAGATACGCAGTATTTT. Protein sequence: CASSYETGESADTQYF.